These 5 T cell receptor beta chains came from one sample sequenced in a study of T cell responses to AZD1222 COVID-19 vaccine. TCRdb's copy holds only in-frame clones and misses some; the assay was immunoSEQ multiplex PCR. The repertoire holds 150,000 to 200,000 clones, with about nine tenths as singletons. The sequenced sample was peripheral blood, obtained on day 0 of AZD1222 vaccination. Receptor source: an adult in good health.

DNA for the CDR3: TGTGCCAGTAGTATAGGACAAACCAGCAATCAGCCCCAGCATTTT. Translating gives CASSIGQTSNQPQHF. The chain joins TRBV19 to TRBJ1-5; no clear D gene. Trimming took 1 base from V and 1 from J, leaving 8 bases between them. Germline CDR1 LNHDA, CDR2 SQIVND (reference sequence). The CDR3 consists of 15 residues.

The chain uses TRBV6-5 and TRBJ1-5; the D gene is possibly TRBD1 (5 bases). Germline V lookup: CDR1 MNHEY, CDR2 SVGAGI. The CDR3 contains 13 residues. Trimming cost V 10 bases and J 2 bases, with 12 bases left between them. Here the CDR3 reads CATSPGRNQPQHF. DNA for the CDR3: TGTGCCACTTCACCGGGGCGCAATCAGCCCCAGCATTTT.

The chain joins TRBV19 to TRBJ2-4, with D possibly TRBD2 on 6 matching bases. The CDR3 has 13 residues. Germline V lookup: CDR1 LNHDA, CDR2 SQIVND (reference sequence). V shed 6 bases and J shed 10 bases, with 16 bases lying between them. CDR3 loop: CASRPPTSPIQYF. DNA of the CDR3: TGTGCCAGTAGACCCCCAACTAGCCCTATTCAGTACTTC.

The CDR3 sequence: CASSFGASGELFF. The CDR3, as DNA: TGTGCCAGCAGTTTTGGGGCCTCCGGGGAGCTGTTTTTT. V gene TRBV27 combines with J gene TRBJ2-2, with D tentatively TRBD1 (5 bases). The CDR3 contains 13 residues. The ends were cut back, 3 bases at V and 6 bases at J, with 8 bases in the middle. The germline gives CDR1 MNHEY, CDR2 SMNVEV (reference sequence).

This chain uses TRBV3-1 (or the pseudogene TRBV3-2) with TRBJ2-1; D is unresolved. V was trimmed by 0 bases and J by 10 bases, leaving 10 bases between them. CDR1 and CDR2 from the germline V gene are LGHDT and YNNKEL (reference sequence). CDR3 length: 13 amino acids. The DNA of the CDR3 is TGTGCCAGCAGCCAAGATCCTAACCGCGAGCAGTTCTTC. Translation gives CASSQDPNREQFF.